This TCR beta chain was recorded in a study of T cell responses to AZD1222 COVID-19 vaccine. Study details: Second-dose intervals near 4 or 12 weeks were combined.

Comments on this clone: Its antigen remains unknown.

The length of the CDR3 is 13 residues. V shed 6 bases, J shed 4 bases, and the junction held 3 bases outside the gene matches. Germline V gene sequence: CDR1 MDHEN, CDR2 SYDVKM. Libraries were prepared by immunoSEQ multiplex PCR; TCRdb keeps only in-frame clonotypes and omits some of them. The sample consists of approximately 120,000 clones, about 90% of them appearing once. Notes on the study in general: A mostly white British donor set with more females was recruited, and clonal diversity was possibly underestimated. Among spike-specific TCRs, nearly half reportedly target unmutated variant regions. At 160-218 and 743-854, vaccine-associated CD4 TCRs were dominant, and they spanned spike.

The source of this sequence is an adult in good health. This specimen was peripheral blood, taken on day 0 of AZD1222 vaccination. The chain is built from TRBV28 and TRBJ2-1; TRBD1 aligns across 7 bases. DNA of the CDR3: TGTGCCAGCAGATGGGACAGATACAATGAGCAGTTCTTC. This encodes CASRWDRYNEQFF.